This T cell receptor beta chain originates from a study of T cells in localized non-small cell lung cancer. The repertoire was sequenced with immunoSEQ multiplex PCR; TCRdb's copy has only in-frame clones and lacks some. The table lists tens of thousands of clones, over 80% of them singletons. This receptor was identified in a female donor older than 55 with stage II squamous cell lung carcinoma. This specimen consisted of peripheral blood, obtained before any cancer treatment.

The CDR3 nucleotides are TGTGCCAGCAGTGAATACCCGGGGGGCGAAGGTGAAGCTTTCTTT. As protein: CASSEYPGGEGEAFF. The chain is built from TRBV25-1 and TRBJ1-1, with D maybe TRBD1 (6 bases). The CDR3 spans 15 residues. With 0 bases removed from V and 7 bases from J, the gap between germline ends came to 15 bases. Germline V gene sequence: CDR1 MGHDK, CDR2 SYGVNS.